This T cell receptor beta chain emerged from a study of T cells in Graves' hyperthyroidism and ophthalmopathy. Amplified TCR beta CDR3 regions derived from RNA transcripts. An initial round of RT-PCR targeting the TCR CDR3 relied on the HTBI primer set. Using its own MiXCR run on the multiplex PCR reads, TCRdb lists one record per CDR3 protein. The data show a few hundred thousand distinct CDR3 sequences, under 60% seen once. The CDR3 runs 14 residues. Per the germline V gene, CDR1 is LNHNV and CDR2 is YYDKDF (reference sequence). This receptor was obtained from a woman in her late teens or twenties with Graves' hyperthyroidism. The source material was peripheral blood or thyroid tissue (not recorded which). V gene TRBV15 combines with J gene TRBJ2-7; D gene unclear. The DNA end favors TRBJ2-1, so the J call may be wrong. In nucleotides, the CDR3 is TGTGCCACCAGCAGAGATCCCGACCTTAGTGAGCAGTTCTTC. Translating it yields CATSRDPDLSEQFF.